The 17 T cell receptor beta chains below all came from one sample that was sequenced in a study of somatic mutations in cytotoxic T cells in rheumatoid arthritis. Libraries were prepared by immunoSEQ multiplex PCR; TCRdb keeps only in-frame clonotypes and omits some of them. The sample consists of roughly 32,000 clones, around 86% of them appearing once. Sequenced material: CD8+ T cells sorted from blood. Every receptor here comes from an adult with rheumatoid arthritis.

The table lists this clone with a few counts. V gene TRBV27 combines with J gene TRBJ1-5; 8 bases align to TRBD1. J gave up 6 bases and V 2 bases, and 3 bases lay outside the gene matches. This CDR3 has 14 residues. Germline CDR1 is MNHEY and CDR2 is SMNVEV (reference sequence). The CDR3 DNA follows: TGTGCCAGCAGTTTACAGGGGGCTGGTCAGCCCCAGCATTTT. It is translated as CASSLQGAGQPQHF.

This clone was counted a single time. J is TRBJ2-1 and V is TRBV9; 12 bases are a match to TRBD2. CDR3 size: 16 residues. V shed 4 bases and J 5 bases; nucleotides not matched to a gene: 7. Germline-derived CDR1 and CDR2 are SGDLS and YYNGEE. The CDR3 reads CASSSPSGRADNEQFF. CDR3 coding DNA: TGTGCCAGCAGCTCCCCTAGCGGGAGGGCCGACAATGAGCAGTTCTTC.

This clone was counted a single time. The J gene is TRBJ2-7, the V gene TRBV27, with TRBD1 as a possible D gene (6 bases). Trimming pared 6 bases from V and 2 bases from J, leaving 14 bases between. The CDR3 loop spans 14 amino acids. Germline CDR1 and CDR2: MNHEY and SMNVEV (reference sequence). The CDR3 protein is CASRLTGSPYEQYF. Written as DNA, the CDR3 is TGTGCCAGCAGACTGACAGGATCACCCTACGAGCAGTACTTC.

The chain recombines TRBV28 with TRBJ2-3; 7 bases are a match to TRBD1. J was trimmed by 2 bases and V by 5 bases; bases with no gene match: 7. Germline-derived CDR1 and CDR2 are MDHEN and SYDVKM. The CDR3 is made up of 15 amino acids. CDR3 DNA: TGTGCCAGCAGTCCGGGACAGTGGGACACAGATACGCAGTATTTT. This encodes CASSPGQWDTDTQYF.

This chain links TRBV2 with TRBJ2-1, with 7 bases fitting TRBD2. CDR1 and CDR2 from the germline V gene are SNHLY and FYNNEI. V gave up 8 bases and J gave up 4 bases; unmatched junction bases: 2. There are 12 residues in the CDR3. The CDR3 region has the DNA TGTGCCAGCTTCGGGGGGTACAATGAGCAGTTCTTC. This codes for CASFGGYNEQFF.

The gene calls are TRBV2 and TRBJ2-1, with a possible D match to TRBD2 (6 bases). The CDR3 is 13 amino acids. The germline V gene has CDR1 SNHLY and CDR2 FYNNEI. Trimming removed 8 bases at V and 1 base at J, with 9 bases between. Written as DNA, the CDR3 is TGTGCCAGCTGGAGGGGTTCCTACAATGAGCAGTTCTTC. Its translation: CASWRGSYNEQFF. The whole variable domain, filled in from reference TRBV2 and TRBJ2-1, reads EPEVTQTPSHQVTQMGQEVILRCVPISNHLYFYWYRQILGQKVEFLVSFYNNEISEKSEIFDDQFSVERPDGSNFTLKIRSTKLEDSAMYFCASWRGSYNEQFFGPGTRLTVL.

The chain links TRBV27 to TRBJ1-2; TRBD1 agrees at 7 bases. Germline CDR1 reads MNHEY; CDR2 reads SMNVEV (reference sequence). The CDR3 has 16 amino acids. V dropped 4 bases and J dropped 8; count of bases not matched to a gene: 16. As DNA, the CDR3 is TGTGCCAGCAGTTCGATTTACAGGGGCCCCACGGACGGCTACACCTTC. Translation gives CASSSIYRGPTDGYTF.

The genes are TRBV5-8 and TRBJ2-1, with D possibly matching TRBD2 (5 bases). This CDR3 has 12 amino acids. Germline CDR1 is SGHTS and CDR2 is YDEGEE. Trimming removed 6 bases at V and 9 bases at J, with 13 bases between. The DNA of the CDR3 is TGTGCCAGCACCCCGGGGTTGTCTGAGCAGTTCTTC. Translated, it gives CASTPGLSEQFF.

The chain is built from TRBV6-6 and TRBJ1-6; possibly TRBD1 for D (5 bases). V was cut by 5 bases and J by 8 bases, with 19 bases left in between. Germline CDR1 is MNHNY and CDR2 is SVGAGI (reference sequence). The CDR3 loop spans 16 amino acids. CDR3 coding DNA: TGTGCCAGCAGTAGGGACCATCGGGGCCCGTATTCACCCCTCCACTTT. This sequence encodes CASSRDHRGPYSPLHF.

The CDR3 nucleotides read TGTGCCAGCAACCGACTAGCGGGAGAGGGCCCCCCCCGCAATGAGCAGTTCTTC. Translating it yields CASNRLAGEGPPRNEQFF. The chain joins TRBV27 to TRBJ2-1, with TRBD2 matching 12 bases. Trimming cost V 7 bases and J 6 bases; bases outside gene matches: 16. This CDR3 region has 18 residues. The germline V gene has CDR1 MNHEY and CDR2 SMNVEV (reference sequence).

The chain combines TRBV7-7 with TRBJ2-2, with 11 bases that match TRBD2. J lost 0 bases, V lost 2 bases, and 5 bases had no gene match. The CDR3 has 18 amino acids. Germline V lookup: CDR1 SSHAT, CDR2 FNYEAQ (reference sequence). CDR3 sequence: CASSLFTSGGANTGELFF. CDR3 DNA sequence: TGTGCCAGCAGCTTATTTACTAGCGGGGGAGCGAACACCGGGGAGCTGTTTTTT.

The rearrangement joins TRBV27 to TRBJ2-1; 14 bases line up with TRBD2. The CDR3 totals 16 residues. Losses at the gene ends were 5 bases for V and 7 bases for J; bases not matched to a gene: 7. Germline V lookup: CDR1 MNHEY, CDR2 SMNVEV (reference sequence). CDR3 nucleotides: TGTGCCAGCAGTCACGGACTAGCGGGGGGTCTAAATGAGCAGTTCTTC. This encodes CASSHGLAGGLNEQFF.

V gene TRBV5-4 combines with J gene TRBJ2-7; possibly TRBD1 for D (6 bases). This CDR3 comprises 13 residues. V lost 0 bases and J 6 bases, leaving 10 bases between the germline ends. Germline loops: CDR1 SGHNT, CDR2 YYREEE (reference sequence). In nucleotides, the CDR3 is TGTGCCAGCAGCTTGGCCGGACAGCCCGAGCAGTACTTC. Protein: CASSLAGQPEQYF.

V usage is TRBV18 and J usage is TRBJ1-4; TRBD1 aligns across 10 bases. Trimming at V came to 6 bases and at J to 8 bases, leaving 6 bases not matched to a gene. The CDR3 is made up of 14 amino acids. The V gene's germline CDR1 is KGHSH and CDR2 LQKENI. DNA of the CDR3: TGTGCCAGCTCCGGGACAGGGGAGGTCGAAAAACTGTTTTTT. Translating gives CASSGTGEVEKLFF. The whole variable domain, filled in from reference TRBV18 and TRBJ1-4, reads NAGVMQNPRHLVRRRGQEARLRCSPMKGHSHVYWYRQLPEEGLKFMVYLQKENIIDESGMPKERFSAEFPKEGPSILRIQQVVRGDSAAYFCASSGTGEVEKLFFGSGTQLSVL.

The V gene is TRBV7-9, the J gene TRBJ1-1; no definite D call. CDR1 is SEHNR, CDR2 FQNEAQ, per germline (reference sequence). This CDR3 contains 13 residues. V lost 4 bases and J 1 base, leaving 7 bases between the germline ends. The CDR3 region is CASSSDTNTEAFF. In DNA form, the CDR3 reads TGTGCCAGCAGCTCCGACACGAACACTGAAGCTTTCTTT.

The V gene is TRBV6-4, the J gene TRBJ2-3; 11 bases fit TRBD2. The CDR3 length is 19 residues. V was pared by 6 bases and J by 3 bases, with 17 bases of the junction left unmatched. Germline CDR1 and CDR2: MRHNA and SNTAGT. The CDR3 here is CASRVRVAGGPKMTDTQYF. CDR3 DNA: TGTGCCAGCAGAGTGAGGGTAGCGGGAGGGCCAAAGATGACAGATACGCAGTATTTT.

A few counts support this clone. The junction does not match germline at one end; this may be a read error. This chain links TRBV7-9 with TRBJ1-1, with unresolved D. Looked up from germline, CDR1 is SEHNR and CDR2 is FQNEAQ (reference sequence). The CDR3 contains 12 residues. For the CDR3, the DNA is TGTGCCAGCAACACAGAGAACATTGAAGCTTTCTTT. Protein product: CASNTENIEAFF.